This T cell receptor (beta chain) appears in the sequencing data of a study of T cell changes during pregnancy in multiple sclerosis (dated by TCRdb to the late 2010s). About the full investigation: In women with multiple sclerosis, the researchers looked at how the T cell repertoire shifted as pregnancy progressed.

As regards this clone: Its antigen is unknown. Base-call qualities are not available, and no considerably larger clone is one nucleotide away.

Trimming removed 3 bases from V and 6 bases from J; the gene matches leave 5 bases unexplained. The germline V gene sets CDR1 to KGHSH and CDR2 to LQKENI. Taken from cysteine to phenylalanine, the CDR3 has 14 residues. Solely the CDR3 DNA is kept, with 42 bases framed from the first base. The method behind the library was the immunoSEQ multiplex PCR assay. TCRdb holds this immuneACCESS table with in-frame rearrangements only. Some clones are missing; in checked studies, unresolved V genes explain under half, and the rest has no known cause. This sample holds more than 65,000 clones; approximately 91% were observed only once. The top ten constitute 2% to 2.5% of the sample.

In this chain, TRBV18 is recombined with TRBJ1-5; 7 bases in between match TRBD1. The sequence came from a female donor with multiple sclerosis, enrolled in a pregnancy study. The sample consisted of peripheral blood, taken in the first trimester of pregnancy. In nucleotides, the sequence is TGTGCCAGCTCACCCAGACAGGGCATTCAGCCCCAGCATTTT. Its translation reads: CASSPRQGIQPQHF.